Here is one TCR beta chain with its context. What it binds is not known. The study reverse transcribed the entire isolated RNA, so it sequenced expressed TCRB transcripts. Libraries were prepared by immunoSEQ multiplex PCR; TCRdb keeps only in-frame clonotypes and omits some of them. The sample contains about 370,000 clones, around 10% of which appear only once. This sample is drawn from a study of beta chain features in type 1 diabetes. Findings of the study overall: All four CD4+ subsets of Type 1 diabetes patients contained TCRB CDR3s that were moderately but significantly shorter.

V lost 3 bases to trimming and J lost 5 bases, with 13 bases between them. The CDR3 covers 14 residues. CDR1 is SGHAT and CDR2 is FQNNGV in the germline V gene. This clonotype originated in a young man with type 1 diabetes. Sample: central memory CD4+ T cells from blood. The chain recombines TRBV11-2 with TRBJ2-5; tentative D call: TRBD2 (6 bases). The CDR3 sequence: CASSFGEALETQYF. In nucleotides, the CDR3 is TGTGCCAGCAGCTTCGGGGAGGCTCTGGAGACCCAGTACTTC.